Listed below are T cell receptor beta chains from one sample, sequenced in a study of cytotoxic CD8 clonotypes in ibrutinib-treated CLL. Clones were read by immunoSEQ multiplex PCR, and TCRdb kept only the in-frame ones, dropping some. This sample has over 120,000 clones, with 76% found just once. The source was PBMCs, collected after 24 months of ibrutinib treatment. The receptor source for this set is a human donor with chronic lymphocytic leukemia. Each CDR3 is given with its conserved first and last residue. A D gene is named only where the DNA matches it firmly. Not every row has a clone size; where given, it reads once, few, many or a size class.

V gene	clone size	D gene	J gene	CDR3 length	CDR3 DNA	CDR3 protein
TRBV5-5	.	.	TRBJ1-4	16	TGTGCCAGCAGCTTAGGCATGGTTCCAACTAATGAAAAACTGTTTTTT	CASSLGMVPTNEKLFF
TRBV7-8	.	.	TRBJ1-5	13	TGTGCCAGCAGCTTTGGGGACAATCAGCCCCAGCATTTT	CASSFGDNQPQHF
TRBV7-3	once	.	TRBJ1-4	14	TGTGCCAGCAGCTTTAGACAGCCCCATGAAAAACTGTTTTTT	CASSFRQPHEKLFF
TRBV29-1	few	.	TRBJ1-4	13	TGCAGCGTTGTCGGTGCAACTAATGAAAAACTGTTTTTT	CSVVGATNEKLFF
TRBV27	.	.	TRBJ2-5	14	TGTGCCAGCAGTTGGGGCAGGGGACAAGAGACCCAGTACTTC	CASSWGRGQETQYF
TRBV2	few	.	TRBJ2-5	13	TGTGCCAGCAGTGAAAGACAGGCGGAGACCCAGTACTTC	CASSERQAETQYF
TRBV7-2	.	.	TRBJ2-1	15	TGTGCCAGCAGCTACAGGGCGGGTCTGAACAATGAGCAGTTCTTC	CASSYRAGLNNEQFF
TRBV7-9	.	.	TRBJ2-5	13	TGTGCCAGCACCCACGACGGAGGGGAGACCCAGTACTTC	CASTHDGGETQYF
TRBV7-8	.	.	TRBJ2-5	14	TGTGCCAGCAGCTTAGTTCATACCCAAGAGACCCAGTACTTC	CASSLVHTQETQYF
TRBV6-6	few	TRBD2	TRBJ2-7	13	TGTGCCAGCAAGCGGGACGGGCACTACGAGCAGTACTTC	CASKRDGHYEQYF
TRBV28	.	.	TRBJ2-7	17	TGTGCCAGCAGTTTAAGGATGGGGGCAGGGAGCTCCTACGAGCAGTACTTC	CASSLRMGAGSSYEQYF
TRBV7-9	.	.	TRBJ2-3	15	TGTGCCAGCAGCCCCCGCGGAGGGATGACAGATACGCAGTATTTT	CASSPRGGMTDTQYF
TRBV28	few	TRBD1	TRBJ1-2	16	TGTGCCAGCAGTTTCGCGGGACAGAGAACTAACTATGGCTACACCTTC	CASSFAGQRTNYGYTF
TRBV28	few	.	TRBJ1-1	15	TGTGCCAGCAGTTTAGCCTCGGCGGAGAACACTGAAGCTTTCTTT	CASSLASAENTEAFF
TRBV20-1	.	.	TRBJ2-2	11	TGCAGTGCCCCTGGCACCGGGGAGCTGTTTTTT	CSAPGTGELFF
TRBV9	.	.	TRBJ2-5	14	TGTGCCAGCAGCGGGCCCGATCCGGGGGAGACCCAGTACTTC	CASSGPDPGETQYF
TRBV5-6	once	.	TRBJ2-5	15	TGTGCCAGCAACCCGGCCCGGGGGGCACAAGAGACCCAGTACTTC	CASNPARGAQETQYF
TRBV18	.	.	TRBJ1-1	13	TGTGCCAGCTCACCACGGGGGACCGCTGAAGCTTTCTTT	CASSPRGTAEAFF
TRBV9	.	.	TRBJ2-3	13	TGTGCCAGCAGCGGGACCGGCACAGATACGCAGTATTTT	CASSGTGTDTQYF
TRBV6-1	.	.	TRBJ1-2	15	TGTGCCAGCACCCGCCCCGGGACACCTTCCTATGGCTACACCTTC	CASTRPGTPSYGYTF
TRBV4-2	.	.	TRBJ2-7	12	TGTGCCACAAAGGGGCAAACCTACGAGCAGTACTTC	CATKGQTYEQYF
TRBV7-2	.	.	TRBJ1-4	16	TGTGCCAGCAGCCTCTTCATGGGGGGATTTAATGAAAAACTGTTTTTT	CASSLFMGGFNEKLFF
TRBV2	.	TRBD1	TRBJ1-2	13	TGTGCCAGCTCCGGACAGGGGGCGGGTGGCTACACCTTC	CASSGQGAGGYTF
TRBV5-6	.	.	TRBJ2-2	14	TGTGCCAGCATGCTGGGGCCAGACACCGGGGAGCTGTTTTTT	CASMLGPDTGELFF
TRBV10-3	.	TRBD2	TRBJ2-2	15	TGTGCCATCAGTCGACTAGCGGGAGGGGATGGGGAGCTGTTTTTT	CAISRLAGGDGELFF
TRBV4-1	.	TRBD1	TRBJ1-5	15	TGCGCCAGCAGCCAAGAGCCGACAGGGAATCAGCCCCAGCATTTT	CASSQEPTGNQPQHF
TRBV12-5	.	TRBD1	TRBJ2-2	14	TGTGCTAGTGGTTTGGCCGGGACAGGGGGCCAGCTGTTTTTT	CASGLAGTGGQLFF
TRBV2	.	.	TRBJ2-5	13	TGTGCCAGCAGTGAAACCGGGCCAGAGACCCAGTACTTC	CASSETGPETQYF
TRBV19	.	TRBD1	TRBJ1-1	16	TGTGCCAGTAGTAGGGACAGGAGAGGAGCGAACACTGAAGCTTTCTTT	CASSRDRRGANTEAFF
TRBV6-6	.	TRBD1	TRBJ2-7	15	TGTGCCAGCAGACCTCCGGGACAGATACCCTACGAGCAGTACTTC	CASRPPGQIPYEQYF
TRBV7-8	.	.	TRBJ2-5	13	TGTGCCAGCAGCCCTCAGCCGGGAGAGACCCAGTACTTC	CASSPQPGETQYF
TRBV5-1	.	TRBD1	TRBJ2-1	19	TGCGCCAGCAGCCGACCGGGACAGGGCAGGATTAGGGTCCTCAATGAGCAGTTCTTC	CASSRPGQGRIRVLNEQFF
TRBV5-8	.	TRBD1	TRBJ2-5	13	TGTGCCAGCAGTCTGGGACAGCCAGGGACCCAGTACTTC	CASSLGQPGTQYF
TRBV27	.	TRBD2	TRBJ2-1	14	TGTGCCAGCCCGGGACTAGGATTCAACAATGAGCAGTTCTTC	CASPGLGFNNEQFF
TRBV2	.	TRBD1	TRBJ2-7	15	TGTGCCAGCAGTGAAGACGGGACAGGACCTGATGAGCAGTACTTC	CASSEDGTGPDEQYF
TRBV5-4	.	TRBD1	TRBJ1-2	16	TGTGCCAGCAGCTTGTCGGACAGGGGGCCCAACTATGGCTACACCTTC	CASSLSDRGPNYGYTF
TRBV5-1	.	.	TRBJ2-6	17	TGCGCCAGCAGCTCCTCCGGGACCTCCTCTGGGGCCAACGTCCTGACTTTC	CASSSSGTSSGANVLTF
TRBV21-1	.	.	TRBJ1-2	17	TGTGCCAGCAGCGCACCGATTAGGAACAGTGGAGGTTGTGGCTACACCTTC	CASSAPIRNSGGCGYTF
TRBV27	.	.	TRBJ1-5	13	TGTGCCAGCAGCAGACAGAGCAATCAGCCCCAGCATTTT	CASSRQSNQPQHF
TRBV5-1	.	TRBD1	TRBJ1-2	14	TGCGCCAGCAGCTCCACAGGGGAAGGGTATGGCTACACCTTC	CASSSTGEGYGYTF
TRBV11-1	.	TRBD2	TRBJ2-5	14	TGTGCCAGCAGCTCAGGGACTATGGAAGAGACCCAGTACTTC	CASSSGTMEETQYF
TRBV18	.	.	TRBJ2-7	15	TGTGCCAGCTCCCTTGGGGGGGGGCCCTCCTACGAGCAGTACTTC	CASSLGGGPSYEQYF
TRBV9	.	.	TRBJ1-1	16	TGTGCCAGCAGCGTAGGGGGTACCGGGACCTGGACTGAAGCTTTCTTT	CASSVGGTGTWTEAFF
TRBV5-1	once	.	TRBJ2-7	13	TGCGCCAGCCGGCAGGATCCTGTCTACGAGCAGTACTTC	CASRQDPVYEQYF
TRBV27	.	.	TRBJ1-6	13	TGTGCCAGCAGTTTGGAGGGTAATTCACCCCTCCACTTT	CASSLEGNSPLHF
TRBV15	.	.	TRBJ1-5	14	TGTGCCACCAGCCGGGGTTCGGGCAATCAGCCCCAGCATTTT	CATSRGSGNQPQHF
TRBV29-1	medium-sized	.	TRBJ1-2	12	TGCAGCGTTGGTTTCCGGGCCTATGGCTACACCTTC	CSVGFRAYGYTF
TRBV7-3	.	TRBD2	TRBJ2-2	16	TGTGCCAGCAGCACTCCGGGGGGGCGCTCCCCCGGGGAGCTGTTTTTT	CASSTPGGRSPGELFF
TRBV28	.	.	TRBJ2-1	13	TGTGCCAGCACTGATCTCTGGCAAACTGGGCAGTTCTTC	CASTDLWQTGQFF
TRBV6-1	.	.	TRBJ2-7	12	TGTGCCAACGGTTGGGGGGGCGGCGAGCAGTACTTC	CANGWGGGEQYF
TRBV2	many	.	TRBJ2-2	13	TGTGCCAGCAGTGAAGCGGCCCTGGGGGAGCTGTTTTTT	CASSEAALGELFF
TRBV2	few	TRBD2	TRBJ2-1	14	TGTGCCAGCCTGGGACTAGCGGGACCCAATGAGCAGTTCTTC	CASLGLAGPNEQFF
TRBV6-5	.	.	TRBJ2-5	16	TGTGCCAGCAGTTCCCCCCGACTAGACGGTAAAGAGACCCAGTACTTC	CASSSPRLDGKETQYF
TRBV18	.	.	TRBJ1-6	14	TGTGCCAGCTCAAATGAGCTGGGGACCCGGTCCCTCCACTTT	CASSNELGTRSLHF
TRBV10-3	.	.	TRBJ2-3	14	TGTGCCATCAGTGACCAACTAGGGGCAGATACGCAGTATTTT	CAISDQLGADTQYF
TRBV27	.	.	TRBJ2-1	18	TGTGCCAGCAGTTTAGGAGTAGGGCGGGGAAGCTCCTACAATGAGCAGTTCTTC	CASSLGVGRGSSYNEQFF
TRBV20-1	.	.	TRBJ2-5	11	TGCAGTGCAGCAGGGGAAGAGACCCAGTACTTC	CSAAGEETQYF